This T cell receptor beta chain appears in the sequencing data of a study of blood T cell repertoires in COVID-19. This clone was seen a few times. Sequenced by immunoSEQ multiplex PCR; TCRdb stores in-frame clones only, minus some. The table shows fewer than 200,000 clones, with roughly 82% occurring only once. Sequencing input: peripheral blood. This sequence was found in a woman aged 40 to 49 with COVID-19, enrolled during active disease.

The CDR3 DNA is TGTGCCAGCAGCAGGCGGGCGGTCTCTGCAGATACGCAGTATTTT. Its protein is CASSRRAVSADTQYF. The V and J genes are TRBV13 and TRBJ2-3, with D possibly being TRBD2 (5 bases). The V and J ends lost 5 bases and 4 bases respectively, with 16 bases between them. The germline V gene encodes CDR1 PRHDT and CDR2 FYEKMQ (reference sequence). CDR3 length equals 15 residues.